The clone carrying this T cell receptor (beta chain) was counted at least ten times. The ends were cut back, 3 bases at V and 4 bases at J, with 9 bases in the middle. CDR1 and CDR2 (germline): KGHSH, LQKENI. This CDR3 region has 14 residues. These data originate in a study of patients and donors after allogeneic stem cell transplantation. TCRdb used MiXCR to reprocess the RT-PCR reads, holding one entry per CDR3 protein. The table has about 230,000 distinct CDR3 sequences, 11% to 15% seen once. The source material was blood, either unsorted or a sorted T cell fraction (not recorded which). The receptor comes from a human donor who was either an allogeneic HSCT recipient or a stem cell or donor lymphocyte infusion donor (not recorded which). It is not recorded whose cells these are; they may come from a transplant donor. This chain uses TRBV18 with TRBJ1-4; D is unresolved. In DNA, the CDR3 is TGTGCCAGCTCACCGCTGAGGAATAATGAAAAACTGTTTTTT. Its translation: CASSPLRNNEKLFF.